This T cell receptor (beta chain) was sequenced for a study of vaccination effects on CD4 cells after COVID-19 (dated by TCRdb to between 2020 and 2023). About the full investigation: The ViraFEST assay stimulated PBMC with viral peptide pools and then used TCR sequencing to identify antigen-specific CD4+ T cell clonotypes by expansion. Each participant received two doses of an mRNA SARS-CoV-2 vaccine, either BNT162b2 or mRNA-1273. Some 2 million PBMC per well were cultured with around 10 ug/ml peptides in IMDM containing 5% human AB serum, about 9.6 IU/ml IL-2 and gentamicin. SARS-CoV-2 spike-specific CD4+ TCR repertoires were compared before and after mRNA vaccination in COVID-19 convalescent patients and in infection-naive vaccine recipients. The full study included around ten COVID-19 convalescent patients and several SARS-CoV-2-naive healthy vaccine recipients. In the study, cultures from other donors were sequenced using the Oncomine TCR Beta short-read assay on an Illumina iSeq 100. Broad study findings and their caveats: In healthy vaccine recipients, vaccine-induced clones were almost all SARS-CoV-2 mono-reactive, with only 1 of 255 being cross-reactive with common cold coronaviruses. Clones induced by infection and clones induced by vaccination both contracted markedly at late timepoints after vaccination, which fits with T cell responses waning over time. Only a small number of convalescent patients were included, and no early post-infection timepoints were available, which limited the study.

After less than 13 days of culture, CD4+ T cells were isolated with the EasySep CD4+ T cell isolation kit. None of the healthy vaccine recipients had a prior SARS-CoV-2 infection, which was confirmed by nucleocapsid antibody tests that came back negative both before and after vaccination. On days 3 and 7, half of the culture medium was replaced with fresh IL-2-containing medium. Each peptide stimulation condition was cultured in triplicate wells unless otherwise noted. PBMC were separated from whole blood using Ficoll-Paque Plus gradient centrifugation and were then either cryopreserved at -140C or used fresh. The QIAamp micro DNA kit was used to extract genomic DNA from the cultured CD4+ T cells. About this clone itself: There is no known antigen for this receptor. Base qualities are not provided; no much larger clone lies one nucleotide away.

Library method: the immunoSEQ multiplex PCR assay. DNA from the CD4+ T cells that had been cultured and isolated underwent TCR beta CDR3 sequencing. In the authors' own workflow: Non-productive TCR sequences were removed and reads were trimmed to the CDR3 region, keeping CDR3s of at least 7 amino acids. The MANAFEST web app was used to identify antigen-specific clonotypes by comparing expansion in peptide wells with expansion in reference cultures. For clones to be considered positive, expansion at FDR<0.05 versus reference and all other wells, an odds ratio above 5, and a frequency above 0.1% in two replicate wells were required. Clonotypes significantly expanded in SARS-CoV-2 spike wells and in at least one common cold coronavirus spike condition were defined as cross-reactive. Using the stringdist R package, CDR3 similarity was measured by Levenshtein distance, and unrooted trees were constructed with ape in R 3.6.1. As stored in TCRdb, this immuneACCESS dataset retains in-frame rearrangements with V and J assigned. A fraction of the clones does not appear; measured against another copy, unresolved V genes explain less than half of the discrepancy, and the remainder lacks a known reason. V and J calls plus clone size are reproduced from that table; the DNA served to infer D and trimming. The sample yields around 40,000 clones; around 67% were counted once. 4% to 5% of the sample lies in the top ten.

The receptor comes from a human donor who received a COVID-19 vaccine. This material consisted of CD4+ T cells from PBMCs cultured without peptide, taken before COVID-19 vaccination.

Read as DNA, the sequence is TGCAGCGTCGCTGGAGACACCCTTGAAGCTTTCTTT. This codes for CSVAGDTLEAFF. Recombination linked TRBV29-1 to TRBJ1-1; the D gene remains uncertain. The CDR3 holds 12 amino acids from the cysteine to the phenylalanine. The entry retains the CDR3 DNA only, 36 bases that are in frame from base 1. V is shortened by 6 bases, J by 7 bases, and the region joining them spans 15 bases. The CDR1 and CDR2 encoded by the germline V gene are SQVTM and ANQGSEA. The CDR3 plus the reference TRBV29-1 and TRBJ1-1 genes for the other parts give the full variable domain: SAVISQKPSRDICQRGTSLTIQCQVDSQVTMMFWYRQQPGQSLTLIATANQGSEATYESGFVIDKFPISRPNLTFSTLTVSNMSPEDSSIYLCSVAGDTLEAFFGQGTRLTVV.